This T cell receptor (beta chain) derives from a study of beta chain features in type 1 diabetes. The wider study: Sorted cells, roughly 98,000,000 in number, were examined across all samples.

Per the germline V gene, CDR1 is MGHRA and CDR2 is YSYEKL. CDR3 length: 15 amino acids. The ends were cut back, 1 base at V and 4 bases at J, with 13 bases in the middle. Broader study findings: Resolution of whether HLA type affects TCRB rearrangement was not achieved here. Moderately but significantly shorter TCRB CDR3s were found in Type 1 diabetes patients in all four CD4+ subsets.

The isolated RNA, all of it, was reverse transcribed, so expressed TCRB transcripts were what got sequenced. TCRdb's copy holds only in-frame clones and misses some; the assay was immunoSEQ multiplex PCR. The data show roughly 240,000 clones, roughly a quarter seen once. In the case of this clone: The antigen remains undetermined.

A CD45RO/CCR7/CD25/CD127/CD95/CD27 panel sorted naive, central memory, regulatory and stem cell-like memory CD4+ cells. Sequencing was carried out using naive CD4+ T cells from blood. This TCR was sampled from a woman aged 25 to 39 with type 1 diabetes. The chain employs TRBV4-1 and TRBJ1-2; D unclear. The CDR3 DNA reads as TGCGCCAGCAGCCAAGTTCCCGCAGCGATCTATGGCTACACCTTC. It codes for CASSQVPAAIYGYTF.